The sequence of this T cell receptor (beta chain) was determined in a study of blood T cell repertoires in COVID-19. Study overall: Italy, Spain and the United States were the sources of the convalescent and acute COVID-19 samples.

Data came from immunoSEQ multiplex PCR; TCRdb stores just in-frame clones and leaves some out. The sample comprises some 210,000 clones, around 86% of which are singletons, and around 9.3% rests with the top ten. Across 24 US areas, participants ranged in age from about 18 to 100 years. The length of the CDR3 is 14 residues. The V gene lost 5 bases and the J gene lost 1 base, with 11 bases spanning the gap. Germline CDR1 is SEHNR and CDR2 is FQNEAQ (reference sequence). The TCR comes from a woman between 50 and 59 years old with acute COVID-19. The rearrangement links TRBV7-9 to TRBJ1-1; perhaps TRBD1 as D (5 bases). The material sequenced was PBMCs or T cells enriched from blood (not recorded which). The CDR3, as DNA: TGTGCCAGCAGCCGCTCACAGGAGAACACTGAAGCTTTCTTT. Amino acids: CASSRSQENTEAFF. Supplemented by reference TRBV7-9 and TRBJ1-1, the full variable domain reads DTGVSQNPRHKITKRGQNVTFRCDPISEHNRLYWYRQTLGQGPEFLTYFQNEAQLEKSRLLSDRFSAERPKGSFSTLEIQRTEQGDSAMYLCASSRSQENTEAFFGQGTRLTVV.